This T cell receptor (beta chain) was captured by sequencing in a study of T-cell memory formation after mild COVID-19. Per germline, CDR1 MGHDK and CDR2 SYGVNS. Trimming removed 6 bases from V and 5 bases from J; junction bases left unmatched: 5. CDR3 size: 13 residues. Employing constant-segment primers, 5'RACE generated TCR alpha and TCR beta cDNA libraries bearing sample barcodes and UMIs. Via MiXCR, TCRdb re-called the 5' RACE reads, giving one row per CDR3 protein. The sample lists about 210,000 distinct CDR3 sequences, 10% seen once, with 2.5% to 3.5% in the top ten. This clonotype has a handful of counts.

The V gene is TRBV25-1, the J gene TRBJ2-5; 8 bases match TRBD1. The TCR was taken from a young man who had mild COVID-19 (a few samples of this study predate the infection). Cell type and time point are not known. Sequenced: PBMCs or a T cell subset sorted from them (not recorded which). This CDR3 reads CASSRTGTETQYF. The CDR3 DNA is TGTGCCAGCAGCCGGACAGGGACGGAGACCCAGTACTTC.